The 29 T cell receptor beta chains below all came from one sample that was sequenced in a study of CD4 T cell repertoires in COVID-19. No antigens are known for them. Antigen-reactive proliferating T cell lines came from CFSE-labeled cells given autologous monocytes and SARS-CoV-2 spike or nucleoprotein. This table comes from immunoSEQ multiplex PCR, and its TCRdb copy is limited to in-frame clones, with some not included. The sample lists 1,400 to 1,500 clones; 16% were seen once. Sequencing was performed on central memory CD4+ T cells, cultured in vitro, taken after recovery from COVID-19. The receptor source for this set is a human donor who had COVID-19.

This clone is deemed medium-sized. The rearrangement uses TRBV27 and TRBJ1-2; 10 positions match TRBD1. Germline V CDR1 and CDR2: MNHEY, SMNVEV (reference sequence). This CDR3 has 14 residues. V dropped 6 bases and J dropped 2; count of bases not matched to a gene: 3. Written as DNA, the CDR3 is TGTGCCAGCAGCTCGGGACAGGGGAACTATGGCTACACCTTC. This codes for CASSSGQGNYGYTF.

The chain uses TRBV28 and TRBJ2-5, with unresolved D. There are 14 residues in the CDR3. Trimming pared 7 bases from V and 1 base from J, leaving 13 bases between. Germline V lookup: CDR1 MDHEN, CDR2 SYDVKM. CDR3 amino acids: CASNPMTLQETQYF. The CDR3, as DNA: TGTGCCAGCAACCCCATGACACTCCAAGAGACCCAGTACTTC.

This clone occurred a few times. V usage is TRBV7-2 and J usage is TRBJ1-2, with TRBD1 identical over 7 bases. V shed 5 bases and J 5 bases; nucleotides not matched to a gene: 11. CDR3 length: 15 residues. CDR1 is SGHTA, CDR2 FQGNSA, per germline. This CDR3 is CASSPVTGTGYGYTF. The CDR3 DNA reads as TGTGCCAGCAGCCCTGTGACAGGGACGGGGTATGGCTACACCTTC. The variable domain in full, completed from reference TRBV7-2 and TRBJ1-2, reads GAGVSQSPSNKVTEKGKDVELRCDPISGHTALYWYRQSLGQGLEFLIYFQGNSAPDKSGLPSDRFSAERTGGSVSTLTIQRTQQEDSAVYLCASSPVTGTGYGYTFGSGTRLTVV.

Relative to its sample, this clone is large. The CDR3 DNA sequence: TGTGCCAGCAGTTATCAGGAGGATAATTCACCCCTCCACTTT. It translates to CASSYQEDNSPLHF. The chain uses TRBV6-6 and TRBJ1-6; D gene unclear. The V end was cut by 3 bases, the J end by 5 bases, with 8 bases between. CDR3 length: 14 residues. Germline CDR1 MNHNY, CDR2 SVGAGI (reference sequence).

By share, this clone ranks as medium-sized. Other DNA sequences from this sample encode an identical CDR3 as well. V is TRBV4-3 and J is TRBJ2-4, with TRBD2 matching over 10 bases. The CDR3 loop spans 15 amino acids. Trimming took 1 base from V and 10 from J; bases not matched to a gene: 7. Germline CDR1 reads LGHNA; CDR2 reads YSLEER. The CDR3 loop is CASSQGSGRGGIQYF. As DNA, the CDR3 is TGCGCCAGCAGCCAAGGGAGCGGGAGGGGTGGGATTCAGTACTTC.

The chain has TRBV6-6 and TRBJ1-3; tentative D call: TRBD1 (5 bases). Germline assignment: CDR1 MNHNY and CDR2 SVGAGI (reference sequence). V lost 3 bases and J 2 bases, leaving 14 bases between the germline ends. This CDR3 is built from 16 residues. The CDR3 reads CASSYYPARAGNTIYF. The CDR3 nucleotides are TGTGCCAGCAGTTATTACCCCGCCAGGGCTGGAAACACCATATATTTT.

This clone is deemed medium-sized. The rearrangement uses TRBV6-5 and TRBJ2-5; no definite D call. Germline CDR1 reads MNHEY; CDR2 reads SVGAGI. Trimming shortened V by 5 bases and J by 7 bases, and 14 bases separated the two germline ends. The CDR3 length is 13 residues. CDR3 DNA sequence: TGTGCCAGCAGTAAGGGTCTGGTGGGGACCCAGTACTTC. Residues: CASSKGLVGTQYF.

This clone is medium-sized by share. V is TRBV5-8 and J is TRBJ1-6; TRBD1 agrees at 9 bases. The CDR3 covers 16 residues. Losses at the gene ends were 7 bases for V and 7 bases for J; bases not matched to a gene: 12. Germline lookup yields CDR1 SGHTS and CDR2 YDEGEE. The CDR3 coding sequence is TGTGCCAGCCGGTTTAGGACAGGGGAAAGAAATTCACCCCTCCACTTT. Translated, it gives CASRFRTGERNSPLHF. Combining the CDR3 with reference TRBV5-8 and TRBJ1-6 gives the whole variable domain EAGVTQSPTHLIKTRGQQATLRCSPISGHTSVYWYQQALGLGLQFLLWYDEGEERNRGNFPPRFSGRQFPNYSSELNVNALELEDSALYLCASRFRTGERNSPLHFGNGTRLTVT.

By proportion, this clone is large. Distinct nucleotide sequences in the sample also encode this CDR3. The genes are TRBV6-6 and TRBJ1-5; 7 nucleotides match TRBD1. The junction had 6 bases not matched to a gene; V was cut back by 3 bases and J by 7 bases. Germline V gene data show CDR1 as MNHNY and CDR2 as SVGAGI (reference sequence). This CDR3 region has 14 residues. CDR3 bases: TGTGCCAGCAGTTATCCGGAAGGGGGCCAGCCCCAGCATTTT. Its translation: CASSYPEGGQPQHF.

This clone is judged medium-sized. The chain couples TRBV18 to TRBJ2-4; 10 bases are shared with TRBD1. V gave up 5 bases and J gave up 6 bases; unmatched junction bases: 10. CDR1 is KGHSH, CDR2 LQKENI, per germline. This CDR3 comprises 16 residues. CDR3 protein: CASSTGTGVLSNIQYF. The DNA for the CDR3 is TGTGCCAGCTCAACCGGGACAGGGGTCCTATCAAACATTCAGTACTTC.

This clone counts as medium-sized. This chain uses TRBV5-1 with TRBJ2-3, with 7 bases that match TRBD1. The V gene end was trimmed by 5 bases and the J gene end by 1 base; junction bases not matched to a gene: 1. Germline V gene lookup returns CDR1 SGHRS and CDR2 YFSETQ. CDR3 size: 13 residues. CDR3 sequence reads: CASRTGGTDTQYF. In DNA form, the CDR3 reads TGCGCCAGCAGAACAGGGGGCACAGATACGCAGTATTTT.

Judged by abundance, this clone is medium-sized. This CDR3 reads CASSLKGDTQYF. The CDR3 DNA sequence: TGTGCCAGCAGCCTGAAAGGCGATACGCAGTATTTT. The chain recombines TRBV7-9 with TRBJ2-3, with D hard to call. Trimming took off 5 bases at V and 6 bases at J, with 9 bases between the two ends. Germline lookup yields CDR1 SEHNR and CDR2 FQNEAQ (reference sequence). This CDR3 has 12 amino acids.

By sample fraction, this clone is medium-sized. The V and J genes are TRBV10-3 and TRBJ2-3; 9 nucleotides match TRBD2. The CDR3 totals 15 residues. Germline CDR1 reads ENHRY; CDR2 reads SYGVKD. V gave up 3 bases and J gave up 4 bases; unmatched junction bases: 5. CDR3 in DNA: TGTGCCATCAGTGAAGGCGGGGGGGTCCCAGATACGCAGTATTTT. Its protein is CAISEGGGVPDTQYF.

This clone is labeled as medium-sized (0.01 to 0.1%). The CDR3 DNA reads as TGTGCCACCAGCAGCGCAGGGGGCAATGAGCAGTTCTTC. Translating gives CATSSAGGNEQFF. The chain couples TRBV15 to TRBJ2-1; 7 nucleotides align to TRBD1. Looked up from germline, CDR1 is LNHNV and CDR2 is YYDKDF (reference sequence). The CDR3 is 13 residues long. Trimming at V came to 3 bases and at J to 6 bases, leaving 2 bases not matched to a gene.

This clone is medium-sized (0.01 to 0.1%) within its sample. This sequence joins TRBV5-4 and TRBJ2-5; 7 bases are a match to TRBD1. The CDR3 sequence is 13 residues long. The V gene end was trimmed by 5 bases and the J gene end by 1 base; junction bases not matched to a gene: 2. Germline CDR1 SGHNT, CDR2 YYREEE (reference sequence). This chain's CDR3 is CASRQGSQETQYF. CDR3 DNA sequence: TGTGCCAGCAGACAGGGGTCCCAAGAGACCCAGTACTTC.

This clone appeared a few times. V and J are TRBV23-1 and TRBJ1-5; D may be TRBD1 (6 bases). TRBV23-1 is given ORF status, its function remaining uncertain. Between the trimmed V and J ends, which lost 3 bases and 7 bases, there was a span of 16 bases. CDR3 length equals 15 residues. DNA for the CDR3: TGCGCCAGCAGTCATCAAAAGGGGGGTACCCAGCCCCAGCATTTT. Its protein is CASSHQKGGTQPQHF.

By share, this clone ranks as medium-sized. The chain combines TRBV18 with TRBJ2-1; 7 bases are shared with TRBD2. The germline V gene encodes CDR1 KGHSH and CDR2 LQKENI. The CDR3 runs to 15 residues. V gave up 3 bases and J gave up 6 bases; unmatched junction bases: 8. The CDR3: CASSPSPGTTNEQFF. The CDR3 DNA is TGTGCCAGCTCACCCAGTCCCGGGACTACCAATGAGCAGTTCTTC. Looking up the rest from reference TRBV18 and TRBJ2-1 gives the full variable domain: NAGVMQNPRHLVRRRGQEARLRCSPMKGHSHVYWYRQLPEEGLKFMVYLQKENIIDESGMPKERFSAEFPKEGPSILRIQQVVRGDSAAYFCASSPSPGTTNEQFFGPGTRLTVL.

This chain uses TRBV9 with TRBJ2-7, with D possibly being TRBD1 (5 bases). CDR3 size: 14 residues. Trimming pared 3 bases from V and 7 bases from J, leaving 17 bases between. Germline assignment: CDR1 SGDLS and CDR2 YYNGEE. The CDR3 DNA follows: TGTGCCAGCAGCGCAGGTGGCAGGGCCGGAGAGCAGTACTTC. It codes for CASSAGGRAGEQYF. Looking up the rest from reference TRBV9 and TRBJ2-7 gives the full variable domain: DSGVTQTPKHLITATGQRVTLRCSPRSGDLSVYWYQQSLDQGLQFLIQYYNGEERAKGNILERFSAQQFPDLHSELNLSSLELGDSALYFCASSAGGRAGEQYFGPGTRLTVT.

Turning to this clone: A read error is possible here, since a much larger clone lies one base away. The chain combines TRBV5-1 with TRBJ1-3; no clear D gene. The CDR3 length is 14 residues. Germline V gene lookup returns CDR1 SGHRS and CDR2 YFSETQ. Here the CDR3 reads CASSPDASGNIIYF. The CDR3, as DNA: TGCGCCAGCAGCCCGGACGCAAGTGGAAACATCATATATTTT.

This clone rates as medium-sized. The rearrangement links TRBV5-6 to TRBJ1-2; no clear D gene. Trimming left V 0 bases short and J 0 bases short, with 6 bases between. The CDR3 is 14 residues long. Germline assignment: CDR1 SGHDT and CDR2 YYEEEE. CDR3 amino acids: CASSLAGPNYGYTF. In nucleotides, the CDR3 is TGTGCCAGCAGCTTGGCTGGCCCTAACTATGGCTACACCTTC.

By its share, this clone is medium-sized (0.01 to 0.1%). The chain uses TRBV6-5 and TRBJ2-5; 9 bases agree with TRBD2. With V trimmed by 8 bases and J by 2 bases, 9 bases remained unmatched. The CDR3 has 15 amino acids. Germline lookup yields CDR1 MNHEY and CDR2 SVGAGI. CDR3 in DNA: TGTGCCAGCTTGGCTAGCGGGGACCCGCAAGAGACCCAGTACTTC. Amino acid sequence: CASLASGDPQETQYF.

By share of the sample, this clone is medium-sized. The chain couples TRBV5-8 to TRBJ2-2; 10 bases map to TRBD2. This CDR3 contains 16 residues. Per the germline V gene, CDR1 is SGHTS and CDR2 is YDEGEE. Trimming cost V 4 bases and J 7 bases; bases outside gene matches: 10. The CDR3 protein is CASSPPAGGFGGELFF. CDR3 DNA: TGTGCCAGCAGCCCCCCAGCGGGGGGGTTCGGCGGGGAGCTGTTTTTT.

The chain is built from TRBV7-6 and TRBJ2-3; no definite D call. Deletions cut 5 bases from V and 2 bases from J, with 11 bases between. Germline V gives CDR1 SGHVS, CDR2 FNYEAQ. The CDR3 is made up of 14 amino acids. CDR3 DNA: TGTGCCAGCAGCCCTCTCACTTACACAGATACGCAGTATTTT. Its protein product is CASSPLTYTDTQYF.

The rearrangement links TRBV10-3 to TRBJ2-1, with a weak D call TRBD1 (6 bases). Germline assignment: CDR1 ENHRY and CDR2 SYGVKD. The V gene lost 2 bases and the J gene lost 14 bases, with 13 bases spanning the gap. There are 12 residues in the CDR3. The CDR3 DNA sequence: TGTGCCATCAGTGAGCCATACAAGGGGGAGTTCTTC. Its translation: CAISEPYKGEFF.

This clone appeared a few times. The rearrangement joins TRBV5-1 to TRBJ2-7; 11 nucleotides agree with TRBD2. Losses at the gene ends were 5 bases for V and 0 bases for J; bases not matched to a gene: 4. CDR3 size: 15 residues. Germline V gene lookup returns CDR1 SGHRS and CDR2 YFSETQ. CDR3 residues: CASRLGTSGSYEQYV. DNA for the CDR3: TGCGCCAGCAGACTAGGGACTAGCGGCTCCTACGAGCAGTACGTC.

By frequency in the sample, this clone is medium-sized. The chain combines TRBV10-3 with TRBJ2-7, with D possibly matching TRBD1 (5 bases). CDR3 length: 12 residues. The V and J ends lost 3 bases and 4 bases respectively, with 7 bases between them. The V gene's germline CDR1 is ENHRY and CDR2 SYGVKD. CDR3 DNA sequence: TGTGCCATCAGTGACAGGGCTTACGAGCAGTACGTC. Protein: CAISDRAYEQYV.

By sample fraction, this clone is large. The chain uses TRBV12-3 or TRBV12-4 and TRBJ2-1; D might be TRBD1 (5 bases). The CDR3 runs to 12 residues. Trimming took 5 bases from V and 3 from J, leaving 5 bases between them. The CDR3 DNA is TGTGCCAGCAGTGACAGCTACAATGAGCAGTTCTTC. Translating it yields CASSDSYNEQFF.

Within the sample, this clone is medium-sized. The rearrangement joins TRBV10-3 to TRBJ2-7; 9 nucleotides align to TRBD1. This CDR3 spans 14 amino acids. Germline V lookup: CDR1 ENHRY, CDR2 SYGVKD. V gave up 6 bases and J gave up 3 bases; unmatched junction bases: 6. The CDR3 DNA follows: TGTGCCATCAGCGACAAGGGACAGGGCTACGAGCAGTACTTC. As protein: CAISDKGQGYEQYF.

This clone showed up just a few times. The chain carries TRBV2 and TRBJ1-1; D might be TRBD1 (5 bases). The germline V gene encodes CDR1 SNHLY and CDR2 FYNNEI. Trimming took 7 bases from V and 1 from J, leaving 10 bases between them. This CDR3 spans 13 amino acids. The CDR3 coding sequence is TGTGCCAGCAAAAGACAGCCGAACACTGAAGCTTTCTTT. Encoded protein: CASKRQPNTEAFF.